This is a list of T cell receptor beta chains from one sample in a study of T cells in Graves' hyperthyroidism and ophthalmopathy. TCRdb ran MiXCR on the multiplex PCR reads and lists one entry per CDR3 protein. The sample carries about 92,000 distinct CDR3 sequences, around 50% recorded once. The sequenced sample was blood. The receptors shown here come from a middle-aged woman with Graves' hyperthyroidism. CDR3s include the opening cysteine and the closing phenylalanine or tryptophan. A D gene is named only where the DNA matches it firmly. Not all rows give a size; the values are once, few, many and, for expanded clones, a class.

v_call	j_call	d_call	clone_size	cdr3_aa	cdr3_nt
TRBV7-3	TRBJ2-2	TRBD1	NA	CASSRTGVTGELFF	TGTGCCAGCTCACGGACAGGGGTCACCGGGGAGCTGTTTTTT
TRBV7-2	TRBJ2-5	TRBD2	NA	CASSLYWGGRVETQYF	TGTGCCAGCAGCTTATATTGGGGAGGGCGGGTAGAGACCCAGTACTTC
TRBV10-3	TRBJ2-5	NA	many	CATGPVSGKETQYF	TGTGCCACCGGCCCCGTCAGTGGGAAAGAGACCCAGTACTTC
TRBV2	TRBJ1-2	TRBD1	NA	CASSDGQGDYGYTF	TGTGCCAGCAGTGATGGACAGGGGGACTATGGCTACACCTTC
TRBV19	TRBJ2-5	NA	many	CASSILLQGRETQYF	TGTGCCAGTAGTATCCTTCTCCAGGGTCGGGAGACCCAGTACTTC
TRBV15	TRBJ2-7	NA	few	CATSRRQAPYEQYF	TGTGCCACCAGCAGGAGACAGGCACCCTACGAGCAGTACTTC
TRBV6-1	TRBJ2-2	TRBD2	NA	CASSRLGVAGAVDTGELFF	TGTGCCAGCAGTCGTCTCGGGGTAGCGGGAGCGGTTGACACCGGGGAGCTGTTTTTT
TRBV5-6	TRBJ2-7	TRBD1	many	CASSLMGQVYEQYF	TGTGCCAGCAGCTTGATGGGACAGGTCTACGAGCAGTACTTC
TRBV29-1	TRBJ1-1	TRBD1	few	CSGQGGTEAFF	TGCAGCGGACAGGGGGGCACTGAAGCTTTCTTT
TRBV7-3	TRBJ2-2	NA	many	CASSHTNTGELFF	TGTGCCAGCAGCCATACGAACACCGGGGAGCTGTTTTTT
TRBV15	TRBJ2-5	TRBD2	few	CATSSTGLAGAPHQETQYF	TGTGCCACCAGCAGCACCGGACTAGCGGGAGCCCCCCACCAAGAGACCCAGTACTTC
TRBV7-2	TRBJ1-2	NA	NA	CASSFRTGRGGGYTF	TGTGCCAGCAGCTTTCGGACCGGGAGAGGTGGAGGCTACACCTTC
TRBV6-6	TRBJ2-7	NA	many	CASRQGLVRSYEQYF	TGTGCCAGCAGGCAGGGGCTCGTTCGCTCCTACGAGCAGTACTTC
TRBV10-3	TRBJ1-1	NA	NA	CAIKLTDMYGTEAFF	TGTGCCATCAAGTTGACAGATATGTATGGCACTGAAGCTTTCTTT
TRBV2	TRBJ1-2	TRBD1	NA	CASRAGTVTYGYTF	TGTGCCAGCAGAGCCGGGACAGTGACCTATGGCTACACCTTC
TRBV5-1	TRBJ1-1	TRBD1	many	CASSPGGADTEAFF	TGCGCCAGCAGCCCAGGGGGGGCGGACACTGAAGCTTTCTTT
TRBV7-2	TRBJ2-2	NA	many	CASSLDEPPPTGELFF	TGTGCCAGCAGCTTAGATGAACCGCCTCCCACCGGGGAGCTGTTTTTT
TRBV11-2	TRBJ1-3	TRBD1	NA	CASSQGAGNTIYF	TGTGCCAGCAGCCAGGGGGCGGGAAACACCATATATTTT
TRBV15	TRBJ2-1	NA	NA	CATSRDGGNNEQFF	TGTGCCACCAGCAGAGATGGAGGGAACAATGAGCAGTTCTTC
TRBV20-1	TRBJ2-7	NA	many	CSARPHWTRYEQYF	TGCAGTGCTCGCCCCCATTGGACCCGATACGAGCAGTACTTC
TRBV10-1	TRBJ1-2	TRBD1	NA	CASSYLVHLSTGGGYTF	TGCGCCAGCAGTTACCTGGTACACCTCTCGACAGGGGGTGGCTACACCTTC
TRBV29-1	TRBJ2-2	TRBD1	NA	CSVDGTGLTGELFF	TGCAGCGTTGACGGGACAGGGCTTACCGGGGAGCTGTTTTTT
TRBV5-1	TRBJ2-5	NA	NA	CASGPGPQETQYF	TGCGCCAGCGGCCCCGGGCCCCAAGAGACCCAGTACTTC
TRBV7-8	TRBJ1-5	NA	NA	CASSQNRVGYQPQHF	TGCGCCAGCAGCCAAAATAGGGTGGGTTATCAGCCCCAGCATTTT
TRBV28	TRBJ2-5	TRBD1	few	CASSKVTGWETQYF	TGTGCCAGCTCTAAGGTGACAGGGTGGGAGACCCAGTACTTC
TRBV6-4	TRBJ2-7	NA	NA	CASSARDGWVSYEQYF	TGTGCCAGCAGTGCTAGAGATGGGTGGGTCTCCTACGAGCAGTACTTC
TRBV7-2	TRBJ1-2	NA	many	CASSQDLGTNYGYTF	TGTGCCAGCAGCCAAGATCTGGGGACAAATTATGGCTACACCTTC
TRBV28	TRBJ1-6	NA	many	CASRDPSGPLHF	TGTGCCAGCAGAGACCCGAGTGGGCCCCTCCACTTT
TRBV29-1	TRBJ2-7	TRBD1	NA	CSADAGDSFYEQYF	TGCAGCGCTGACGCCGGGGACAGCTTCTACGAGCAGTACTTC
TRBV20-1	TRBJ1-1	NA	many	CSAPRLDRFAPMNTEAFF	TGCAGTGCGCCGAGACTTGACAGGTTTGCCCCCATGAACACTGAAGCTTTCTTT
TRBV14	TRBJ1-6	NA	many	CASSQEGGASSPLHF	TGTGCCAGCAGCCAAGAGGGAGGGGCAAGTTCACCCCTCCACTTT
TRBV7-9	TRBJ2-3	NA	many	CASLGGPGEPDTQYF	TGTGCCAGCCTTGGCGGACCCGGCGAGCCAGATACGCAGTATTTT
TRBV7-9	TRBJ1-1	NA	once	CASGTPDSQTNTEAFF	TGTGCCAGCGGGACGCCGGACAGCCAGACGAACACTGAAGCTTTCTTT
TRBV2	TRBJ1-5	NA	NA	CASSSDTDSNQPQHF	TGTGCCAGCAGTTCGGACACGGATAGCAATCAGCCCCAGCATTTT
TRBV7-2	TRBJ1-5	TRBD1	NA	CASSFGTGLTYEHF	TGTGCCAGCAGCTTTGGGACAGGACTAACCTACGAGCATTTT
TRBV2	TRBJ1-1	NA	many	CASRAKRLGGDTEAFF	TGTGCCAGCAGAGCCAAGCGCCTGGGGGGCGACACTGAAGCTTTCTTT
TRBV5-1	TRBJ1-5	TRBD1	NA	CASSSQGEPQHF	TGCGCCAGCAGTTCACAGGGGGAGCCCCAGCATTTT
TRBV20-1	TRBJ2-7	TRBD2	few	CSASALAGISYEQYF	TGCAGTGCTAGTGCCCTAGCGGGAATTTCCTACGAGCAGTACTTC
TRBV20-1	TRBJ2-7	TRBD1	NA	CSARTGVYEQYF	TGCAGTGCTAGGACAGGGGTCTACGAGCAGTACTTC
TRBV9	TRBJ2-3	NA	NA	CASSQDPTRNTQYF	TGTGCCAGCAGCCAAGATCCCACGAGAAATACGCAGTATTTT
TRBV7-9	TRBJ1-1	TRBD1	many	CASSLARGFTGGTEAFF	TGTGCCAGCAGCTTAGCGCGGGGTTTCACAGGGGGGACTGAAGCTTTCTTT
TRBV7-2	TRBJ1-3	NA	few	CASSFRLRSGNTIYF	TGTGCCAGCAGCTTTAGACTGCGCTCTGGAAACACCATATATTTT
TRBV7-2	TRBJ1-4	TRBD1	once	CASSPPTGAEEKLLF	TGTGCCAGCAGCCCCCCGACAGGGGCCGAGGAGAAACTGCTTTTT
TRBV25-1	TRBJ1-1	TRBD1	few	CARWRGGAFF	TGTGCAAGATGGCGAGGGGGCGCTTTCTTT
TRBV25-1	TRBJ2-7	TRBD1	NA	CASSELVRGYEQYF	TGTGCCAGCAGTGAATTGGTCAGGGGGTACGAGCAGTACTTC
TRBV2	TRBJ2-2	TRBD1	NA	CASSLAGRGRGTGELFF	TGTGCCAGCAGTTTAGCCGGCAGGGGGAGAGGTACCGGGGAGCTGTTTTTT